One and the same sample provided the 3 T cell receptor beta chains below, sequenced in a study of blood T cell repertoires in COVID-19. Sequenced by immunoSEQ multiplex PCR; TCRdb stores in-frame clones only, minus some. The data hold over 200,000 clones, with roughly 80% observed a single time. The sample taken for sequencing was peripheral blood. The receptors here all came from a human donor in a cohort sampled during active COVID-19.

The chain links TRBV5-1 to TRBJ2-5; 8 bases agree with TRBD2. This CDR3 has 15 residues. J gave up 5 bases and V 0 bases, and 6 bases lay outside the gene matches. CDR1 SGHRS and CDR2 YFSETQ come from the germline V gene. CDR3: CASSLVGLGLETQYF. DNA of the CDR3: TGCGCCAGCAGCTTGGTGGGACTAGGACTGGAGACCCAGTACTTC. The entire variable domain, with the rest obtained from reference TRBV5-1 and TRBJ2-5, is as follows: KAGVTQTPRYLIKTRGQQVTLSCSPISGHRSVSWYQQTPGQGLQFLFEYFSETQRNKGNFPGRFSGRQFSNSRSEMNVSTLELGDSALYLCASSLVGLGLETQYFGPGTRLLVL.

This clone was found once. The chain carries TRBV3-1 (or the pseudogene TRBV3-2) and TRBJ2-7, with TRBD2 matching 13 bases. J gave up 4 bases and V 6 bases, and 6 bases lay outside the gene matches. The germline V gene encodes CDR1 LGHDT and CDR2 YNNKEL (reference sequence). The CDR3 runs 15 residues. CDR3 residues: CASSYGTSGAYEQYF. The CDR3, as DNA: TGTGCCAGCAGTTACGGGACTAGCGGGGCTTACGAGCAGTACTTC.

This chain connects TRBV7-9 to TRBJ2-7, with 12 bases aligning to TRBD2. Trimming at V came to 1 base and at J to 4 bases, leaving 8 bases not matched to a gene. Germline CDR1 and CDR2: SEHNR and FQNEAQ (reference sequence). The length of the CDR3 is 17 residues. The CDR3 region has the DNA TGTGCCAGCAGCTTAGGAAGGCTAGCGGGAGGGCTTTACGAGCAGTACTTC. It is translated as CASSLGRLAGGLYEQYF.